The TCR beta chain described here comes from a study of cytomegalovirus exposure and HLA in healthy donors. Overall study context: Of a few hundred genotyped donors, roughly 81% grouped in the Caucasian-associated ancestry cluster. Study results and limitations: 15,000 to 20,000 TCR beta sequences were associated with HLA alleles at 0.05 false discovery rate in a later analysis.

With 60 Vbeta and 13 Jbeta primers, the PCR was carried out. Profiled with immunoSEQ multiplex PCR; TCRdb holds only in-frame clones, not every one. The repertoire consists of a few hundred thousand clones, with around 83% occurring once and the leading ten covering 1.1% to 1.5%. With respect to this clone: Its target is unknown.

The TCR was taken from a girl aged 5-17 years in good health and CMV-seronegative. The sequencing sample was made of PBMCs.

CDR3 sequence (DNA): TGTGCCAGCAGTTCCAGGGATTACAATGAGCAGTTCTTC. This codes for CASSSRDYNEQFF. The chain uses TRBV11-2 and TRBJ2-1, with D tentatively TRBD1 (5 bases). Trimming removed 6 bases at V and 4 bases at J, with 10 bases between. The germline V gene has CDR1 SGHAT and CDR2 FQNNGV. CDR3 length: 13 amino acids.